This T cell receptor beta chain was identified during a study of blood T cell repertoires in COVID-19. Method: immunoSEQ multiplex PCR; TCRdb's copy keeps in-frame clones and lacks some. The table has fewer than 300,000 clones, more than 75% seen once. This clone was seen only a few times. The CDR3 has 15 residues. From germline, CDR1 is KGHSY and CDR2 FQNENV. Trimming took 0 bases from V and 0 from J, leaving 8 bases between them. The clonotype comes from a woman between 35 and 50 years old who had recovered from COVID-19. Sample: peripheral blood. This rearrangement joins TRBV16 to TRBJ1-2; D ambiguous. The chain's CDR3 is CASSQSQVANYGYTF. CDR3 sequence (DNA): TGTGCCAGCAGCCAATCCCAAGTAGCTAACTATGGCTACACCTTC.